This T cell receptor (beta chain) was recorded in a study of low-dose radiotherapy and immunotherapy resistance in tumors. Study in general: Every two weeks patients got nivolumab 240 mg flat dose, plus ipilimumab 1 mg/kg every six weeks, intravenously. One day prior to radiation and immunotherapy, intravenous cyclophosphamide at 200 mg/m2 was given, repeated every two weeks.

In this sample, this clonotype turned up many times. TRAV and TRBV primers primed cDNA for both TCRalpha and TCRbeta. Amplification, which lasted 20 PCR cycles, used a constant-region primer and V-primer adapter to amplify TCRs. MiXCR, applied by TCRdb to the reads, yields one record per CDR3 protein. The table records about 39,000 distinct CDR3 sequences, 25% to 40% of them present only once. The CDR3 contains 14 residues. CDR1 is MNHEY and CDR2 is SVGEGT in the germline V gene. Losses at the gene ends were 7 bases for V and 4 bases for J; bases not matched to a gene: 8. Specified time point: before trial treatment. Donors were administered nivolumab, ipilimumab, aspirin and low-dose cyclophosphamide, together with low-dose radiotherapy.

This TCR was recovered from a male donor with gallbladder cancer. V is TRBV6-2 or TRBV6-3 and J is TRBJ1-1, with 8 nucleotides matching TRBD1. The sequencing used PBMCs, collected before treatment. The CDR3 region is CASNNPRGLTEAFF. In DNA form, the CDR3 reads TGTGCCAGCAATAACCCCAGGGGGCTCACTGAAGCTTTCTTT.